A selection of T cell receptor beta chains follows, all from one sample in a study of shared clonotypes between healthy human individuals. Profiled with immunoSEQ multiplex PCR; TCRdb holds only in-frame clones, not every one. The data contain around 2,000,000 clones, roughly 94% of them singletons. What was sequenced was naive CD8+ T cells sorted from blood. All receptors come from a man aged 18 to 29 in good health. The CDR3 runs from the conserved cysteine through the conserved F or W. D genes are given only for firm matches. The size field is filled for only some rows; it gives once, few, many or a size class.

d_call	v_call	clone_size	cdr3_length	j_call	cdr3_aa	cdr3_nt
TRBD2	TRBV5-1	-	17	TRBJ2-1	CASSLSGLAVRYNEQFF	TGCGCCAGCAGCTTGTCGGGACTAGCGGTGAGATACAATGAGCAGTTCTTC
-	TRBV29-1	-	13	TRBJ2-1	CSVEPSSWDEQFF	TGCAGCGTTGAACCCTCGTCCTGGGATGAGCAGTTCTTC
TRBD2	TRBV7-9	-	15	TRBJ2-1	CASIAGLAPYNEQFF	TGTGCCAGCATCGCAGGACTAGCGCCTTACAATGAGCAGTTCTTC
-	TRBV7-2	-	12	TRBJ1-1	CASSYTGTKAFF	TGTGCCAGCAGCTACACTGGGACTAAAGCTTTCTTT
TRBD1	TRBV4-1	-	17	TRBJ2-7	CASSQETGGGRTYEQYF	TGCGCCAGCAGCCAAGAGACAGGGGGTGGAAGAACCTACGAGCAGTACTTC
-	TRBV9	-	14	TRBJ2-7	CASSVAQASYEQYF	TGTGCCAGCAGCGTCGCCCAGGCCTCCTACGAGCAGTACTTC
TRBD2	TRBV11-2	once	13	TRBJ2-1	CASSPGMGGVPFF	TGTGCCAGCAGCCCCGGGATGGGGGGGGTCCCGTTCTTC
-	TRBV11-3	-	12	TRBJ2-4	CASSLTQNIQYF	TGTGCCAGCAGCTTAACACAAAACATTCAGTACTTC
TRBD2	TRBV9	once	16	TRBJ2-1	CASSPWTSGTYNEQFF	TGTGCCAGCAGCCCCTGGACTAGCGGGACTTACAATGAGCAGTTCTTC
-	TRBV25-1	-	18	TRBJ1-1	CASSEYILTSGMNTEAFF	TGTGCCAGCAGTGAATATATACTCACCTCCGGCATGAACACTGAAGCTTTCTTT
-	TRBV29-1	-	13	TRBJ2-1	CSVPTGSYNEQFF	TGCAGCGTTCCCACGGGGTCCTACAATGAGCAGTTCTTC
TRBD2	TRBV2	-	13	TRBJ2-7	CASSSGGSYEQYF	TGTGCCAGCAGTAGCGGGGGTTCCTACGAGCAGTACTTC
-	TRBV10-3	-	14	TRBJ1-5	CAISEPGRNQPQHF	TGTGCCATCAGTGAGCCGGGACGGAATCAGCCCCAGCATTTT
-	TRBV11-2	-	12	TRBJ2-5	CASRDSQETQYF	TGTGCCAGCAGGGATTCTCAAGAGACCCAGTACTTC
-	TRBV11-2	-	14	TRBJ2-7	CASSLTGGRDEQYF	TGTGCCAGCAGCCTTACCGGGGGAAGGGACGAGCAGTACTTC
-	TRBV5-4	-	12	TRBJ2-5	CANGPNQETQYF	TGTGCCAACGGCCCTAACCAAGAGACCCAGTACTTC